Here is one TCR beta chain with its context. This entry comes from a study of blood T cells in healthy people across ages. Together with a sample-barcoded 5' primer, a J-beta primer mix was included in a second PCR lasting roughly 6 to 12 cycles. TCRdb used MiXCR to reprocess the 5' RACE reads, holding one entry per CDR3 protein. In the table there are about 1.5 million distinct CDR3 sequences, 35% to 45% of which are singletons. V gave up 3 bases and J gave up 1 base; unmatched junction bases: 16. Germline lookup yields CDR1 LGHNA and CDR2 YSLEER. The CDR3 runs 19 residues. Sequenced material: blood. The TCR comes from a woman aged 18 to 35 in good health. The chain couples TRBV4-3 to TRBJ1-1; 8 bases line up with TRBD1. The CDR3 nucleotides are TGCGCCAGCAGCCAGGCGCTGACAGGGGTCCCCACACCGAACACTGAAGCTTTCTTT. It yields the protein CASSQALTGVPTPNTEAFF.